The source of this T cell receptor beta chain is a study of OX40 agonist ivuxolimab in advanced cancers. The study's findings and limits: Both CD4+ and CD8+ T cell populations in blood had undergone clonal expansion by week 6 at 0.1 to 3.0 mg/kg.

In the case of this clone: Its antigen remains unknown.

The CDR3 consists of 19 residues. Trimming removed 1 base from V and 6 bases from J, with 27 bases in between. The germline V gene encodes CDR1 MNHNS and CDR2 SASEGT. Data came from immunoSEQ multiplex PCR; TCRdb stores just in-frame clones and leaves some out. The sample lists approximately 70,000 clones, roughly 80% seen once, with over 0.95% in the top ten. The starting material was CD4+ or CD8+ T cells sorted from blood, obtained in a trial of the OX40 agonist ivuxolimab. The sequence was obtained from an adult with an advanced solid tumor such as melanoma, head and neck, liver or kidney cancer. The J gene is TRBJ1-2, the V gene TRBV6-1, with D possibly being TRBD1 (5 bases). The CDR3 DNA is TGTGCCAGCAGTGAAGAAGCTTATGCCGGGACCCTCGCGGGTAATGGCTACACCTTC. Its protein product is CASSEEAYAGTLAGNGYTF.